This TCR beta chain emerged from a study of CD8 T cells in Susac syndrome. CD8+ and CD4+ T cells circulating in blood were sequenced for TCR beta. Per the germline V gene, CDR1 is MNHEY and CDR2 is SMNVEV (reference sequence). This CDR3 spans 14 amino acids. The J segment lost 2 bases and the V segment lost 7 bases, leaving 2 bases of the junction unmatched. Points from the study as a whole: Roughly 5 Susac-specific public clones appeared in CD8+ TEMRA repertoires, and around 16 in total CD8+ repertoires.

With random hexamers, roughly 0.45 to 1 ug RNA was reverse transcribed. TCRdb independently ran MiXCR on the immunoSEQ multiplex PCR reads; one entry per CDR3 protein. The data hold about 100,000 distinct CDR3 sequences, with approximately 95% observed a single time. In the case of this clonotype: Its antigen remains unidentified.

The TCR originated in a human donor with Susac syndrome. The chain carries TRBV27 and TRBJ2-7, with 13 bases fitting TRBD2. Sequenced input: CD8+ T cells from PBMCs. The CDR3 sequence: CASTTSGRAYEQYF. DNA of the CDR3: TGTGCCAGCACCACTAGCGGGAGGGCCTACGAGCAGTACTTC.